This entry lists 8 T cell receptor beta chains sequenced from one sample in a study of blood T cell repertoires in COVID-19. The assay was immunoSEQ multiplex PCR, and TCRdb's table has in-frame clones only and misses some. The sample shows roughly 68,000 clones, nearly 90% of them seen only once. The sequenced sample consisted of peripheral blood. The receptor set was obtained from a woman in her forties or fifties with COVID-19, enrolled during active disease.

CDR3 bases: TGCGCCAGCAGCAGACTAGCGGGAGGGGCAGATACGCAGTATTTT. It codes for CASSRLAGGADTQYF. V and J are TRBV5-1 and TRBJ2-3, with 14 bases matching TRBD2. The junction had 2 bases not matched to a gene; V was cut back by 4 bases and J by 4 bases. The CDR3 sequence is 15 residues long. Looked up from germline, CDR1 is SGHRS and CDR2 is YFSETQ.

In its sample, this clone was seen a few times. The CDR3 DNA sequence: TGTGCCAGCAGCTTAGCAGGGACAGGGCTTAATCAGCCCCAGCATTTT. Residues: CASSLAGTGLNQPQHF. The rearrangement uses TRBV7-2 and TRBJ1-5; TRBD1 agrees at 9 bases. V dropped 0 bases and J dropped 4; count of bases not matched to a gene: 4. The germline CDR1 and CDR2 sequences are SGHTA and FQGNSA. This CDR3 region has 16 residues. Filled out from reference TRBV7-2 and TRBJ1-5, the complete variable domain reads GAGVSQSPSNKVTEKGKDVELRCDPISGHTALYWYRQSLGQGLEFLIYFQGNSAPDKSGLPSDRFSAERTGGSVSTLTIQRTQQEDSAVYLCASSLAGTGLNQPQHFGDGTRLSIL.

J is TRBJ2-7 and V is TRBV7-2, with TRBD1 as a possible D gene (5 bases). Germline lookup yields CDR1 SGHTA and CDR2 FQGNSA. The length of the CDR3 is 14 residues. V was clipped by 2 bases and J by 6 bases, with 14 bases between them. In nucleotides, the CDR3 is TGTGCCAGCAGCTTAAGAGACAGTCGTTCCGAGCAGTACTTC. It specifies CASSLRDSRSEQYF.

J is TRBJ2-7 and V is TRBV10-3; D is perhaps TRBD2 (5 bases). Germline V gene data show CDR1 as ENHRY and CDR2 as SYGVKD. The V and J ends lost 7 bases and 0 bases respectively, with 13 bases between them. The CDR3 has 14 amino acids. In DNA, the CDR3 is TGTGCCATCAAGGTCGAAGGGAGCTCCTACGAGCAGTACTTC. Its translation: CAIKVEGSSYEQYF.

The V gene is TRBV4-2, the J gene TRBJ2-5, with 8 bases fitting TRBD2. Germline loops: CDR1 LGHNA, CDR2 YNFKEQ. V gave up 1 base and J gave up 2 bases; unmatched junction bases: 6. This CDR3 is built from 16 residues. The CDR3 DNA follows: TGTGCCAGCAGCCAAGCCCGAGCGGGAGTGCAAGAGACCCAGTACTTC. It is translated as CASSQARAGVQETQYF.

Here the CDR3 DNA reads TGTGCCAGCAAGGGGATAGGGACAGGTAATCAGCCCCAGCATTTT. Its protein product is CASKGIGTGNQPQHF. The J gene is TRBJ1-5, the V gene TRBV6-5, with 8 positions matching TRBD1. CDR1 is MNHEY, CDR2 SVGAGI, per germline. This CDR3 is 15 amino acids long. The V gene end was trimmed by 7 bases and the J gene end by 4 bases; junction bases not matched to a gene: 9.

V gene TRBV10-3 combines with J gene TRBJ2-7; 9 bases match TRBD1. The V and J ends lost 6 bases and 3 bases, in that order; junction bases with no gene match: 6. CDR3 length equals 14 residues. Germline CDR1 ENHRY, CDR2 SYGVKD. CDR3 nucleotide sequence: TGTGCCATCAGCCTAGGGACAGGGAGCTACGAGCAGTACTTC. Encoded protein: CAISLGTGSYEQYF.

CDR3 DNA: TGTGCCAGTCGGACCGGGGAGCTGTTTTTT. Translation gives CASRTGELFF. The V gene is TRBV2, the J gene TRBJ2-2; D is undetermined. From germline, CDR1 is SNHLY and CDR2 FYNNEI. This CDR3 is built from 10 residues. V was cut by 9 bases and J by 5 bases, with 4 bases left in between.